Each of the 10 T cell receptor beta chains below was sequenced from the same sample in a study of PD-1 blockade in classical Hodgkin lymphoma. Profiled with immunoSEQ multiplex PCR; TCRdb holds only in-frame clones, not every one. This sample carries 12,000 to 15,000 clones, about 86% of them seen once, and the ten largest clones take approximately 4.5%. Following autologous stem cell transplantation, relapse occurred in every patient, and exposure to brentuximab vedotin varied. The starting material was peripheral blood mononuclear cells (PBMCs), obtained at baseline. These receptors came from a human donor with classical Hodgkin lymphoma.

This clone was detected a few times. The rearrangement links TRBV5-4 to TRBJ2-7, with 7 bases lining up with TRBD1. V dropped 0 bases and J dropped 0; count of bases not matched to a gene: 0. The CDR3 consists of 14 residues. Germline V lookup: CDR1 SGHNT, CDR2 YYREEE (reference sequence). In DNA, the CDR3 is TGTGCCAGCAGCTTGGGACAGGGCTCCTACGAGCAGTACTTC. It encodes CASSLGQGSYEQYF.

This clone showed up just once. The chain uses TRBV30 and TRBJ2-7, with D perhaps TRBD2 (5 bases). The V and J ends lost 3 bases and 5 bases respectively, with 14 bases between them. Germline CDR1 GTSNPN, CDR2 SVGIG (reference sequence). CDR3 length: 13 amino acids. In DNA form, the CDR3 reads TGTGCCTGGAGGTTAGCGAGCACACACGAGCAGTACTTC. It yields the protein CAWRLASTHEQYF.

In this sample, this clone turned up once. The chain carries TRBV2 and TRBJ2-7; 12 nucleotides agree with TRBD2. This CDR3 has 16 amino acids. The V gene's germline CDR1 is SNHLY and CDR2 FYNNEI. With V trimmed by 7 bases and J by 1 base, 8 bases remained unmatched. CDR3 DNA: TGTGCCAGCATGACCCTAGCGGGAGGGAGATCCTACGAGCAGTACTTC. It codes for CASMTLAGGRSYEQYF.

The V call is TRBV4-3, the J call TRBJ2-1; 12 bases are a match to TRBD2. V dropped 1 base and J dropped 8; count of bases not matched to a gene: 9. Germline lookup yields CDR1 LGHNA and CDR2 YSLEER. The CDR3 sequence is 17 residues long. In DNA form, the CDR3 reads TGCGCCAGCAGCCAAGGGCTAGCGGGAGGGCCTACATATGAGCAGTTCTTC. It is translated as CASSQGLAGGPTYEQFF.

The chain links TRBV19 to TRBJ2-4; D is possibly TRBD1 or TRBD2 (5 bases each). Trimming cost V 3 bases and J 0 bases, with 21 bases left between them. This CDR3 region has 19 residues. Germline loops: CDR1 LNHDA, CDR2 SQIVND (reference sequence). CDR3 sequence (DNA): TGTGCCAGTAGTATCGCCCCTCTTGGGGGAATGCTAGCCAAAAACATTCAGTACTTC. Encoded protein: CASSIAPLGGMLAKNIQYF.

V gene TRBV19 combines with J gene TRBJ2-2; TRBD1 might be the D (6 bases). This CDR3 contains 14 residues. Per germline, CDR1 LNHDA and CDR2 SQIVND (reference sequence). The V gene lost 3 bases and the J gene lost 13 bases, with 18 bases spanning the gap. For the CDR3, the DNA is TGTGCCAGTAGTATTATGACAGGCCAGGTCTCGCTGTTTTTT. This codes for CASSIMTGQVSLFF.

This chain connects TRBV27 to TRBJ1-2; D call uncertain. In germline, CDR1 is MNHEY, CDR2 SMNVEV (reference sequence). This CDR3 has 13 residues. V was shortened by 0 bases and J by 7 bases, with 9 bases between the two germline ends. CDR3 region: CASSLSARAGYTF. CDR3 sequence (DNA): TGTGCCAGCAGTTTATCGGCTAGGGCTGGCTACACCTTC.

V gene TRBV28 combines with J gene TRBJ1-2; no reliable D call. V was pared by 3 bases and J by 6 bases, with 11 bases between. Germline CDR1 and CDR2: MDHEN and SYDVKM. The CDR3 consists of 13 residues. CDR3 DNA: TGTGCCAGCAGTTTCCCGCTCGGGCATGGCTACACCTTC. Its translation: CASSFPLGHGYTF.

The rearrangement uses TRBV5-4 and TRBJ1-2; 7 bases line up with TRBD1. Trimming took 3 bases from V and 3 from J; bases not matched to a gene: 5. The CDR3 contains 14 residues. Germline V gene data show CDR1 as SGHNT and CDR2 as YYREEE (reference sequence). Here the CDR3 DNA reads TGTGCCAGCAGCTCACAGGGGACTCACTATGGCTACACCTTC. Its protein product is CASSSQGTHYGYTF.

The chain joins TRBV7-8 to TRBJ2-3; no clear D. This CDR3 is built from 15 residues. V lost 1 base to trimming and J lost 3 bases, with 11 bases between them. Germline-derived CDR1 and CDR2 are SGHVS and FQNEAQ. CDR3 DNA: TGTGCCAGCAGCTTAGGGATTGGTTGGACAGATACGCAGTATTTT. Protein product: CASSLGIGWTDTQYF. Together with reference TRBV7-8 and TRBJ2-3, the CDR3 gives the full variable domain: GAGVSQSPRYKVAKRGQDVALRCDPISGHVSLFWYQQALGQGPEFLTYFQNEAQLDKSGLPSDRFFAERPEGSVSTLKIQRTQQEDSAVYLCASSLGIGWTDTQYFGPGTRLTVL.